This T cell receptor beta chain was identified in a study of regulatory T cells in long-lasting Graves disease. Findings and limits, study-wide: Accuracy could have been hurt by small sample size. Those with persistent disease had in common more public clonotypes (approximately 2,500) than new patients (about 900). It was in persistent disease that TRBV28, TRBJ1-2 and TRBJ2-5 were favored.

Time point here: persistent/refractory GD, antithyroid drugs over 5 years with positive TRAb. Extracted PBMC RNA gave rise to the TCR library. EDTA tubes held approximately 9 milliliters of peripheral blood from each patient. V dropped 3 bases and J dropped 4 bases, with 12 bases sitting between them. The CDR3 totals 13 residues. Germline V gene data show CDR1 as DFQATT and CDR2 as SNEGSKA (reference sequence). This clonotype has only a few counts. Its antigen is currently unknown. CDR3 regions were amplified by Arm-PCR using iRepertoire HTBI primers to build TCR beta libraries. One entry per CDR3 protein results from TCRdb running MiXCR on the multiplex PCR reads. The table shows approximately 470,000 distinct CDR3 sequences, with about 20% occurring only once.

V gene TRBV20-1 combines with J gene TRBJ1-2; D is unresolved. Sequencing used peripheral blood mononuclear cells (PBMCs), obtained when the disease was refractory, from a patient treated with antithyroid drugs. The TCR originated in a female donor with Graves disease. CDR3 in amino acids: CSARGSITYGYTF. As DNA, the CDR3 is TGCAGTGCTAGGGGATCGATTACCTATGGCTACACCTTC.